The source of this T cell receptor (beta chain) is a study of blood T cell repertoires in COVID-19. Study-level information: The analysed material was cDNA or gDNA that came from T cells, B-cell-depleted T cells, or PBMCs.

V dropped 1 base and J dropped 4 bases, with 8 bases sitting between them. The germline gives CDR1 MNHNS, CDR2 SASEGT. The CDR3 consists of 13 residues. Here immunoSEQ multiplex PCR was the method, and the copy in TCRdb shows in-frame clones only, minus some. The sample carries roughly 15,000 clones, around 83% recorded once. The sequence came from a man over 45 with active COVID-19. The sample consisted of peripheral blood. The chain couples TRBV6-1 to TRBJ2-7, with D unresolved. CDR3 nucleotides: TGTGCCAGCAGTGAAGGACTCTTATACGAGCAGTACTTC. It translates to CASSEGLLYEQYF.